This T cell receptor beta chain was captured by sequencing in a study of immune cell composition in non-small cell lung cancer. Normal lung was sampled as far from the tumour as possible, at least 3 cm. Profiling relied on immunoSEQ multiplex PCR, and the TCRdb table lists in-frame clones only, not all of them. The table has approximately 6,800 clones, around 77% seen once. V dropped 3 bases and J dropped 3; count of bases not matched to a gene: 5. CDR1 and CDR2 (germline): KGHSH, LQKENI. This CDR3 has 14 residues. The chain uses TRBV18 and TRBJ2-7, with 7 bases identical to TRBD1. The receptor's source is a human donor with non-small cell lung cancer. Sequencing input: non-adjacent lung tissue. The CDR3 reads CASSPDAGGYEQYF. CDR3 in DNA: TGTGCCAGCTCACCTGATGCAGGGGGCTACGAGCAGTACTTC.